One and the same sample provided the 19 T cell receptor beta chains below, sequenced in a study of OX40 agonist ivuxolimab in advanced cancers. TCRdb keeps only in-frame clones here, not all; method: immunoSEQ multiplex PCR. The sample includes roughly 10,000 clones, around nine tenths seen only once; the top ten take around 10%. The sequenced sample was CD4+ or CD8+ T cells sorted from blood, obtained in a trial of the OX40 agonist ivuxolimab. These receptors were collected from an adult with an advanced solid tumor such as melanoma, head and neck, liver or kidney cancer.

The chain uses TRBV4-1 and TRBJ2-5, with 12 nucleotides matching TRBD2. Looked up from germline, CDR1 is MGHRA and CDR2 is YSYEKL. The CDR3 has 15 amino acids. J was trimmed by 11 bases and V by 1 base; bases with no gene match: 8. This CDR3 is CASSQGTSGAGEQYF. The CDR3 region has the DNA TGCGCCAGCAGCCAAGGGACTAGCGGGGCAGGTGAGCAGTACTTC.

The chain couples TRBV5-4 to TRBJ2-5; the D gene is possibly TRBD1 (6 bases). The germline V and J ends were trimmed by 2 bases and 1 base, with 9 bases remaining between them. Germline V gives CDR1 SGHNT, CDR2 YYREEE (reference sequence). This CDR3 spans 14 amino acids. CDR3 in DNA: TGTGCCAGCAGCTTCGAAGGGGGCCAAGAGACCCAGTACTTC. Protein: CASSFEGGQETQYF.

CDR3 in amino acids: CASSSPRETQYF. CDR3 sequence (DNA): TGTGCCAGCAGCTCCCCCCGGGAGACCCAGTACTTC. V and J are TRBV7-9 and TRBJ2-5; D not certain. CDR1 is SEHNR and CDR2 is FQNEAQ in the germline V gene (reference sequence). The V end lost 4 bases, the J end lost 5 bases, and 8 bases lay between the germline ends. The CDR3 sequence is 12 residues long.

The genes are TRBV2 and TRBJ1-5, with TRBD1 as a possible D gene (6 bases). The CDR3 has 14 residues. Germline V gene lookup returns CDR1 SNHLY and CDR2 FYNNEI. V gave up 6 bases and J gave up 1 base, with 10 bases separating them. The chain's CDR3 is CASSGQLSNQPQHF. CDR3 DNA: TGTGCCAGCAGCGGACAGCTGAGCAATCAGCCCCAGCATTTT.

This clone was recorded only once. DNA of the CDR3: TGTGCCAGCAGCTTGAGCGCGAACACTGAAGCTTTCTTT. Translated, it gives CASSLSANTEAFF. This sequence joins TRBV5-5 and TRBJ1-1; no clear D gene. The CDR3 contains 13 residues. Trimming stripped 1 base from V and 1 base from J, with 5 bases between. Germline lookup yields CDR1 SGHKS and CDR2 YYEKEE (reference sequence).

The chain is built from TRBV5-4 and TRBJ1-5; 7 nucleotides agree with TRBD1. J lost 2 bases, V lost 2 bases, and 1 base had no gene match. CDR1 and CDR2 (germline): SGHNT, YYREEE (reference sequence). CDR3 length: 14 residues. CDR3 sequence (DNA): TGTGCCAGCAGCTTCAGGGGGGGCAATCAGCCCCAGCATTTT. Translated: CASSFRGGNQPQHF.

This chain uses TRBV5-6 with TRBJ1-2; D is unresolved. With 5 bases removed from V and 4 bases from J, the gap between germline ends came to 15 bases. Looked up from germline, CDR1 is SGHDT and CDR2 is YYEEEE. The CDR3 sequence is 14 residues long. CDR3 sequence (DNA): TGTGCCAGCAGTAGCGCCAGGACGGTCTATGGCTACACCTTC. As protein: CASSSARTVYGYTF.

This clone was seen only once. The chain uses TRBV5-1 and TRBJ2-5, with D possibly called TRBD1 or TRBD2 (5 bases each). Germline assignment: CDR1 SGHRS and CDR2 YFSETQ. The length of the CDR3 is 14 residues. Trimming removed 5 bases at V and 2 bases at J, with 13 bases between. The CDR3: CASSVGPRQETQYF. The DNA of the CDR3 is TGCGCCAGCAGTGTGGGACCGCGGCAAGAGACCCAGTACTTC. The complete variable domain, with remaining parts taken from reference TRBV5-1 and TRBJ2-5, reads KAGVTQTPRYLIKTRGQQVTLSCSPISGHRSVSWYQQTPGQGLQFLFEYFSETQRNKGNFPGRFSGRQFSNSRSEMNVSTLELGDSALYLCASSVGPRQETQYFGPGTRLLVL.

The chain joins TRBV6-5 to TRBJ2-7, with 10 bases aligning to TRBD1. Germline V gene sequence: CDR1 MNHEY, CDR2 SVGAGI. The junction had 5 bases not matched to a gene; V was cut back by 6 bases and J by 3 bases. The CDR3 length is 14 residues. For the CDR3, the DNA is TGTGCCAGCAGGGGGGGGGACAGGGGCTACGAGCAGTACTTC. Protein: CASRGGDRGYEQYF.

This clone was seen a handful of times. The chain uses TRBV5-8 and TRBJ2-2; the D gene is possibly TRBD1 (5 bases). This CDR3 spans 14 amino acids. Germline lookup yields CDR1 SGHTS and CDR2 YDEGEE. Trimming took off 4 bases at V and 1 base at J, with 8 bases between the two ends. This CDR3 reads CASSKDRNTGELFF. The CDR3 DNA sequence: TGTGCCAGCAGCAAAGACAGGAACACCGGGGAGCTGTTTTTT.

The rearrangement joins TRBV11-2 to TRBJ2-3, with no clear D. V was cut by 2 bases and J by 2 bases, with 8 bases left in between. Germline CDR1 is SGHAT and CDR2 is FQNNGV. This CDR3 spans 14 amino acids. CDR3 coding DNA: TGTGCCAGCAGCTTAAGTGGGGACACAGATACGCAGTATTTT. It is translated as CASSLSGDTDTQYF.

The chain uses TRBV19 and TRBJ2-5, with a tentative D call TRBD2 (7 bases). Germline V gives CDR1 LNHDA, CDR2 SQIVND (reference sequence). CDR3 length: 15 amino acids. V was trimmed by 3 bases and J by 5 bases, leaving 16 bases between them. The DNA for the CDR3 is TGTGCCAGTAGTATTGGAGGGGGGGTAGGTGAGACCCAGTACTTC. Its translation: CASSIGGGVGETQYF.

The gene calls are TRBV27 and TRBJ2-7, with TRBD2 identical over 7 bases. The CDR3 sequence is 14 residues long. Germline V gene lookup returns CDR1 MNHEY and CDR2 SMNVEV (reference sequence). V trimming: 2 bases; J trimming: 3 bases; junction bases outside the gene matches: 4. CDR3 DNA: TGTGCCAGCAGTTTAGTTTCTAGCGGCTACGAGCAGTACTTC. It codes for CASSLVSSGYEQYF.

In this sample, this clone turned up once. The V call is TRBV6-4, the J call TRBJ2-7; D might be TRBD2 (5 bases). Germline CDR1 MRHNA, CDR2 SNTAGT. The V end was cut by 7 bases, the J end by 2 bases, with 9 bases between. The CDR3 is made up of 12 amino acids. CDR3 sequence reads: CASTEGAYEQYF. CDR3 DNA: TGTGCCAGCACCGAGGGCGCCTACGAGCAGTACTTC.

The chain couples TRBV11-3 to TRBJ2-1; the match to TRBD2 covers 9 bases. The CDR3 extends over 15 amino acids. Trimming took 3 bases from V and 4 from J; bases not matched to a gene: 4. Germline V gives CDR1 SGHNT, CDR2 YENEEA. The CDR3 DNA is TGTGCCAGCAGCTTCGCGGGGGGGCCGTACAATGAGCAGTTCTTC. Its translation is CASSFAGGPYNEQFF. Using reference TRBV11-3 and TRBJ2-1 for the parts outside the CDR3, the full variable domain is EAGVVQSPRYKIIEKKQPVAFWCNPISGHNTLYWYLQNLGQGPELLIRYENEEAVDDSQLPKDRFSAERLKGVDSTLKIQPAELGDSAVYLCASSFAGGPYNEQFFGPGTRLTVL.

The chain joins TRBV4-1 to TRBJ2-3, with a weak D call TRBD1 (5 bases). Looked up from germline, CDR1 is MGHRA and CDR2 is YSYEKL. The V end lost 2 bases, the J end lost 0 bases, and 9 bases lay between the germline ends. The CDR3 extends over 15 amino acids. In DNA form, the CDR3 reads TGCGCCAGCAGCCAACCAGGGTTGAGCACAGATACGCAGTATTTT. It encodes CASSQPGLSTDTQYF.

In this sample, this clone turned up a few times. This sequence joins TRBV2 and TRBJ2-6; TRBD1 matches at 8 bases. V gave up 1 base and J gave up 1 base; unmatched junction bases: 9. The germline CDR1 and CDR2 sequences are SNHLY and FYNNEI. The CDR3 totals 19 residues. This CDR3 is CASSEGRTGWGSGANVLTF. The CDR3 DNA reads as TGTGCCAGCAGTGAAGGAAGGACAGGGTGGGGATCTGGGGCCAACGTCCTGACTTTC.

J is TRBJ1-2 and V is TRBV11-2; 8 nucleotides align to TRBD1. The CDR3 loop spans 15 amino acids. V trimming: 1 base; J trimming: 3 bases; junction bases outside the gene matches: 4. Germline V gene sequence: CDR1 SGHAT, CDR2 FQNNGV. DNA for the CDR3: TGTGCCAGCAGCTTAGCGACAGGGGAACACTATGGCTACACCTTC. Translation: CASSLATGEHYGYTF.

A single count supports this clone. V gene TRBV18 combines with J gene TRBJ2-5; D is unresolved. V lost 2 bases and J 5 bases, leaving 15 bases between the germline ends. CDR3 length equals 15 residues. Per the germline V gene, CDR1 is KGHSH and CDR2 is LQKENI. This chain's CDR3 is CASSPEADPWETQYF. The DNA of the CDR3 is TGTGCCAGCTCACCAGAAGCAGACCCCTGGGAGACCCAGTACTTC.